These 21 T cell receptor beta chains were all obtained from the same sample, sequenced in a study of identical twins. TCRdb independently ran MiXCR on the 5' RACE reads; one entry per CDR3 protein. The profile shows around 960,000 distinct CDR3 sequences, 9% to 15% of them singletons. This same sample was also taken into another study, of yellow fever vaccine responses in identical twins.

The sequenced material came from PBMCs. These receptors were collected from a woman in her late teens or twenties in good health.

The V call is TRBV12-3 or TRBV12-4, the J call TRBJ2-7, with TRBD2 matching 9 bases. This CDR3 spans 16 amino acids. With V trimmed by 8 bases and J by 7 bases, 18 bases remained unmatched. The CDR3 DNA is TGTGCCAGCTACTACCGCGATAGCGGGAGCTTAGGTGAGCAGTACTTC. This sequence encodes CASYYRDSGSLGEQYF.

V usage is TRBV7-2 and J usage is TRBJ2-7; D perhaps matches TRBD2 (6 bases). With 1 base removed from V and 3 bases from J, the gap between germline ends came to 13 bases. The CDR3 runs to 15 residues. Germline lookup yields CDR1 SGHTA and CDR2 FQGNSA. CDR3: CASSLVVRGFYEQYF. The DNA of the CDR3 is TGTGCCAGCAGCTTAGTAGTCCGGGGGTTCTACGAGCAGTACTTC. Drawing the rest from reference TRBV7-2 and TRBJ2-7, the complete variable domain is GAGVSQSPSNKVTEKGKDVELRCDPISGHTALYWYRQSLGQGLEFLIYFQGNSAPDKSGLPSDRFSAERTGGSVSTLTIQRTQQEDSAVYLCASSLVVRGFYEQYFGPGTRLTVT.

This sequence joins TRBV20-1 and TRBJ2-3; 8 positions agree with TRBD1. The CDR3 runs to 15 residues. Germline CDR1 is DFQATT and CDR2 is SNEGSKA (reference sequence). V dropped 5 bases and J dropped 4; count of bases not matched to a gene: 11. For the CDR3, the DNA is TGCAGTGCTTCAGGGGGCGGTATTCCCCCAGATACGCAGTATTTT. As protein: CSASGGGIPPDTQYF.

The chain employs TRBV5-1 and TRBJ1-5; D may be TRBD1 (6 bases). CDR1 is SGHRS, CDR2 YFSETQ, per germline. The V gene lost 3 bases and the J gene lost 4 bases, with 14 bases spanning the gap. This CDR3 contains 15 residues. Here the CDR3 DNA reads TGCGCCAGCAGCTCGGCGGGGGCCTGGAATCAGCCCCAGCATTTT. Protein: CASSSAGAWNQPQHF.

This clonotype was seen only a few times. The chain carries TRBV24-1 and TRBJ2-1, with D uncertain. V was pared by 1 base and J by 6 bases, with 12 bases between. CDR1 is KGHDR and CDR2 is SFDVKD in the germline V gene. There are 15 residues in the CDR3. CDR3 bases: TGTGCCACCAGTGATTTTGCCGGGTTTCCCAATGAGCAGTTCTTC. Residues: CATSDFAGFPNEQFF.

The V and J genes are TRBV7-7 and TRBJ2-5; 14 nucleotides agree with TRBD2. The CDR3 length is 16 residues. Germline CDR1 SSHAT, CDR2 FNYEAQ (reference sequence). Trimming cost V 5 bases and J 4 bases; bases outside gene matches: 6. The CDR3 sequence is CASSLSGTSGRETQYF. In nucleotides, the CDR3 is TGTGCCAGCAGCCTCTCCGGGACTAGCGGGAGAGAGACCCAGTACTTC.

This clonotype has only a few counts. The rearrangement uses TRBV18 and TRBJ2-3, with D perhaps TRBD1 (5 bases). Germline V gene lookup returns CDR1 KGHSH and CDR2 LQKENI. The CDR3 totals 14 residues. Between the trimmed V and J ends, which lost 1 base and 1 base, there was a span of 6 bases. CDR3 DNA: TGTGCCAGCTCACCACAGACAGGCACAGATACGCAGTATTTT. Amino acid sequence: CASSPQTGTDTQYF.

This clonotype was observed a single time. This chain joins TRBV6-1 and TRBJ2-7; the match to TRBD2 covers 7 bases. Germline CDR1 and CDR2: MNHNS and SASEGT. The CDR3 has 15 amino acids. After removal of 7 bases from V and 6 bases from J, the junction contained 15 bases not matched to a gene. As DNA, the CDR3 is TGTGCCAGCACCACGGGTCGGGCGGGAGTTCTCGAGCAGTACTTC. This sequence encodes CASTTGRAGVLEQYF.

This chain connects TRBV12-3 or TRBV12-4 to TRBJ2-3; D perhaps matches TRBD1 (6 bases). The CDR3 covers 14 residues. V lost 3 bases, J lost 10 bases, and 17 bases lay in between. The CDR3 DNA sequence: TGTGCCAGCAGTTTGAAGGACAGACCCCTTTCGCAGTATTTT. It encodes CASSLKDRPLSQYF.

The chain couples TRBV20-1 to TRBJ2-2; a weak D match, TRBD2 (5 bases). V was trimmed by 6 bases and J by 5 bases, leaving 16 bases between them. Germline V gene data show CDR1 as DFQATT and CDR2 as SNEGSKA (reference sequence). The CDR3 covers 14 residues. CDR3: CSAQRTATTGELFF. The CDR3 coding sequence is TGCAGTGCCCAGCGGACCGCCACGACCGGGGAGCTGTTTTTT.

The V and J genes are TRBV20-1 and TRBJ2-5; 8 bases are a match to TRBD2. This CDR3 comprises 16 residues. CDR1 is DFQATT, CDR2 SNEGSKA, per germline (reference sequence). V lost 0 bases and J lost 2; bases outside the gene matches: 8. The CDR3 sequence is CSARDLTIAGQETQYF. In nucleotides, the CDR3 is TGCAGTGCTAGAGACCTCACAATAGCGGGACAAGAGACCCAGTACTTC.

The V gene is TRBV4-1, the J gene TRBJ2-5, with 10 bases identical to TRBD2. From germline, CDR1 is MGHRA and CDR2 YSYEKL. The junction had 11 bases not matched to a gene; V was cut back by 0 bases and J by 4 bases. The CDR3 sequence is 18 residues long. Written as DNA, the CDR3 is TGCGCCAGCAGCCAAGAAGTGATCAGCGGGGGGGCCCGAGAGACCCAGTACTTC. This encodes CASSQEVISGGARETQYF.

The table lists this clonotype with many counts. The gene calls are TRBV29-1 and TRBJ1-4; D remains ambiguous. The CDR3 extends over 13 amino acids. The germline gives CDR1 SQVTM, CDR2 ANQGSEA. Deletions cut 3 bases from V and 10 bases from J, with 15 bases between. The CDR3 sequence is CSVEAARGGKLFF. Here the CDR3 DNA reads TGCAGCGTTGAGGCAGCCCGAGGCGGAAAACTGTTTTTT.

This clonotype was seen ten or more times. The V and J genes are TRBV12-3 or TRBV12-4 and TRBJ2-4; 9 bases line up with TRBD1. Trimming cost V 5 bases and J 9 bases; bases outside gene matches: 11. The CDR3 loop spans 15 amino acids. CDR3 amino acids: CASSPSHRGLGIQYF. CDR3 nucleotides: TGTGCCAGCAGTCCCTCACACAGGGGGCTCGGCATTCAGTACTTC.

In its sample, this clonotype was seen many times. The V call is TRBV7-8, the J call TRBJ1-1; the D gene is possibly TRBD1 (5 bases). Germline-derived CDR1 and CDR2 are SGHVS and FQNEAQ. Trimming pared 4 bases from V and 0 bases from J, leaving 15 bases between. The CDR3 is made up of 16 amino acids. The CDR3 DNA sequence: TGTGCCAGCAGCTGGACGGCAGGGTCGATGAACACTGAAGCTTTCTTT. Encoded protein: CASSWTAGSMNTEAFF.

This clonotype was found a few times. The chain joins TRBV7-9 to TRBJ2-1; perhaps D is TRBD1 or TRBD2 (5 bases each). There are 14 residues in the CDR3. V was shortened by 4 bases and J by 9 bases, with 16 bases between the two germline ends. Germline CDR1 is SEHNR and CDR2 is FQNEAQ (reference sequence). The CDR3: CASSYRDASGEQFF. CDR3 nucleotides: TGTGCCAGCAGCTACCGGGACGCCTCGGGTGAGCAGTTCTTC.

This clonotype was counted ten times or more. The V call is TRBV4-1, the J call TRBJ1-1, with a weak D call TRBD1 (6 bases). Germline-derived CDR1 and CDR2 are MGHRA and YSYEKL. Trimming cost V 4 bases and J 1 base, with 13 bases left between them. The CDR3 is 15 amino acids. This CDR3 reads CASSPSLQGNTEAFF. CDR3 DNA sequence: TGCGCCAGCAGCCCCAGCCTACAGGGGAACACTGAAGCTTTCTTT.

The chain combines TRBV27 with TRBJ2-4; 8 bases align to TRBD2. From germline, CDR1 is MNHEY and CDR2 SMNVEV (reference sequence). Unmatched junction bases numbered 6, after V lost 3 bases and J lost 8 bases. This CDR3 has 14 amino acids. The CDR3 here is CASSLGLGVDIQYF. CDR3 DNA sequence: TGTGCCAGCAGTTTGGGACTAGGGGTTGACATTCAGTACTTC.

With respect to this clonotype: The junction differs from germline at one of its ends, possibly a read error. The CDR3 spells CASRTGGLSSYNELFF. CDR3 in DNA: TGTGCCAGCAGAACAGGGGGCCTGAGCTCCTACAATGAGCTGTTCTTC. This chain joins TRBV6-1 and TRBJ2-1; 9 bases line up with TRBD1. CDR3 length equals 16 residues. Germline CDR1 and CDR2: MNHNS and SASEGT.

V usage is TRBV7-2 and J usage is TRBJ2-5; 7 bases are shared with TRBD2. Germline V CDR1 and CDR2: SGHTA, FQGNSA. The length of the CDR3 is 16 residues. V trimming: 4 bases; J trimming: 5 bases; junction bases outside the gene matches: 13. CDR3 DNA: TGTGCCAGCAGCTCCTCACGAGCGGGGCGGGGGGAGACCCAGTACTTC. It translates to CASSSSRAGRGETQYF.

The chain joins TRBV6-1 to TRBJ2-1; 11 bases are shared with TRBD2. The CDR3 is 15 residues long. V dropped 6 bases and J dropped 8; count of bases not matched to a gene: 9. The V gene's germline CDR1 is MNHNS and CDR2 SASEGT. Written as DNA, the CDR3 is TGTGCCAGCAGAGAAACTAGCGGGAGAGTCTATGAGCAGTTCTTC. This translates into CASRETSGRVYEQFF.